The TCR beta chain described here comes from a study of T-cell reconstitution after alpha-beta-depleted transplantation in children (dated by TCRdb to 2016 to 2017). Looking at the study overall: The study quantitatively tracked T-cell immune reconstitution after TCRalphabeta/CD19-depleted allogeneic hematopoietic cell transplantation in children using TCR repertoire profiling.

Libraries were prepared through PCR. Sequencing used an Illumina HiSeq 2500. TCR libraries were prepared with molecular barcoding, using unique molecular identifiers to normalize TCRbeta repertoire quantification. The public reads were quality trimmed at Q25 with fastp and then assembled into clones with MiXCR by TCRdb, keeping productive beta chains. Rows are unified per CDR3 protein, each entry keeping the most common DNA and genes. A total of about 500,000 distinct CDR3 sequences appear in this sample, over 9.5% of them only once. In total, the top ten clones hold around 13% of the sample. This clonotype turned up a few times. It lacks a known antigen. No quality values exist for individual bases; no much larger clone is one base distant. The treatment or condition label, as the study defines it: allogeneic hematopoietic cell transplantation with graft depleted of TCRalphabeta T cells and CD19 B cells. TCRalphabeta/CD19-depleted allogeneic hematopoietic cell grafts were given to the transplant recipients, all of whom were children.

Reading from cysteine to phenylalanine, the CDR3 counts 15 amino acids. The sequence is cut down to CDR3 DNA, 45 bases in frame from base 1. V lost 4 bases and J lost 3 bases, and the count of bases not matched to a germline gene is 7. CDR1 KGHSH and CDR2 LQKENI were looked up in the germline V gene. Overall study results and their limits: In some patients, the high TCRbeta diversity seen at day 60 was put down to recipient T cells and intrathymic progenitors that had survived conditioning. Over the following months the frequencies of hyperexpanded clones went down, and after one year T-cell counts and TCRbeta diversity were mostly credited to newly produced T cells. The apparently early recovery of alphabetaT-cell counts about two months after transplant reportedly depended on only several hundred rapidly expanded clones that came from non-depleted graft cells.

The sample was PBMCs, mostly from graft donor cells, taken 180 days after TCRalphabeta/CD19-depleted stem cell transplant. The clonotype was recovered from a female patient aged 2-10 years who had a stem cell transplant for aplastic anemia, so the T cells may come from the graft donor. This chain is built from TRBV18 and TRBJ1-1, and 8 junction bases match TRBD1. At the DNA level, the sequence is TGTGCCAGCTCACGTCAGGGGGCGGCCTACACTGAAGCTTTCTTT. Its translation reads: CASSRQGAAYTEAFF.